This TCR beta chain was observed in a study of coeliac disease. Findings and caveats of the study: Lower clonality than controls marked TRB and TRG repertoires from active celiac intraepithelial and lamina propria samples.

J lost 5 bases, V lost 4 bases, and 14 bases had no gene match. Germline-derived CDR1 and CDR2 are SEHNR and FQNEAQ (reference sequence). CDR3 length equals 18 residues. A few counts support this clone. Its antigen remains unidentified. Profiled with immunoSEQ multiplex PCR; TCRdb holds only in-frame clones, not every one. The sample contains approximately 3,000 clones, 45% to 55% of which appear only once. This chain uses TRBV7-9 with TRBJ2-3; 11 bases map to TRBD1. The sequenced sample was intraepithelial lymphocytes from the gut. The sequence was collected from a man between 45 and 60 years old with active celiac disease. The CDR3 DNA reads TGTGCCAGCAGCTCATTTAGAGAGGACAGGGGGCTGAGAGATACGCAGTATTTT. This sequence encodes CASSSFREDRGLRDTQYF. Full variable domain (rest looked up from reference TRBV7-9 and TRBJ2-3): DTGVSQNPRHKITKRGQNVTFRCDPISEHNRLYWYRQTLGQGPEFLTYFQNEAQLEKSRLLSDRFSAERPKGSFSTLEIQRTEQGDSAMYLCASSSFREDRGLRDTQYFGPGTRLTVL.